The clone carrying this TCR beta chain was picked up a small number of times. Its antigen is as yet unknown. The CDR3 is made up of 14 amino acids. From germline, CDR1 is DFQATT and CDR2 SNEGSKA (reference sequence). Germline trimming cut 3 bases from V and 2 bases from J; bases unmatched to any gene: 4. A single record per CDR3 protein comes from TCRdb applying MiXCR to the RT-PCR reads. This sample carries 500,000 to 600,000 distinct CDR3 sequences, about an eighth of them seen once, and the ten largest clones take roughly a tenth. This entry belongs to a study of response to subunit inactivated influenza vaccine. Study-level points and caveats: With each seasonal influenza vaccination, the authors suggested, few new T cells are recruited.

Specimen: PBMCs from blood, collected on the day of vaccination. The sequence was obtained from a man aged 50 to 60 who received an inactivated influenza vaccine. This chain connects TRBV20-1 to TRBJ2-1, with 7 positions matching TRBD1. DNA of the CDR3: TGCAGTGCTAGGAGGACAGGCCCCTACAATGAGCAGTTCTTC. Amino acid sequence: CSARRTGPYNEQFF.